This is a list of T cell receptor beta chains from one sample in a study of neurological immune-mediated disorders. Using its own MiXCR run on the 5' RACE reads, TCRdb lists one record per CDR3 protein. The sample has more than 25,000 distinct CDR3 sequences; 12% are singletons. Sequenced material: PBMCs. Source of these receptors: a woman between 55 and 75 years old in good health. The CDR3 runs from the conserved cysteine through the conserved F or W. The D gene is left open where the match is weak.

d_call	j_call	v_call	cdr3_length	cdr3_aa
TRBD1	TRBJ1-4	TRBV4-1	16	CASSQGERQGNEKLFF
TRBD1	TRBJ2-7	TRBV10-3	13	CAIRGTTGTEQYF
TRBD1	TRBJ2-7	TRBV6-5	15	CASSWGQGGSYGQYF
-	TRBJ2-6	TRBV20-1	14	CSARVGPGANVLTF
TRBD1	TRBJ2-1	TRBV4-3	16	CASSQEAGGSYNEQFF
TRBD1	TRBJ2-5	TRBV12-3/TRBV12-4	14	CASSGTGGRETQYF
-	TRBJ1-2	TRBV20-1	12	CSASWGNYGYTF
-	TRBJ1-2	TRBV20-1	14	CSARDEGGDYGYTF
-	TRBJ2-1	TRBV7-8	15	CASSLGGPSYNEQFF
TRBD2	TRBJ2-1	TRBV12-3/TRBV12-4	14	CASRGLAGYNEQFF
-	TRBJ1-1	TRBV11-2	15	CASSHPLGSGSEAFF
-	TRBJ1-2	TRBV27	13	CASSLPGSGGYTF
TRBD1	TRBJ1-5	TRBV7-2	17	CASSLALDRGGNQPQHF
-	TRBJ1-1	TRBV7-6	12	CASSGSETEAFF
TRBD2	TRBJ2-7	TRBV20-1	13	CSASRGNRYEQYF
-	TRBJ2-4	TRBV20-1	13	CSARYTGLNIQYF
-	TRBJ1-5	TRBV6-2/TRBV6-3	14	CASSNTGINQPQHF
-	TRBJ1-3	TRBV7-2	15	CASSIQSSSGNTIYF
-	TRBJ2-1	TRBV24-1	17	CATSDPTLGRSYNEQFF
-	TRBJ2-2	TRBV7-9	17	CSSSLSGTLENTGELFF
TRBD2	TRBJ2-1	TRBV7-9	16	CASRPPLAGVMNEQFF
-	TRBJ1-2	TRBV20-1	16	CSARDRGGRANYGYTF
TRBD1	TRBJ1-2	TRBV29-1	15	CSVEDWDRGSVGYTF
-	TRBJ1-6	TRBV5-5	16	CASSISGSSYNSPLHF
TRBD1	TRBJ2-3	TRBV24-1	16	CATSDRNTGDPDTQYF
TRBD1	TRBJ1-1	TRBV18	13	CASSGQKNTEAFF
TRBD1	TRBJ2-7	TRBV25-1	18	CASSESEVFGQGWREQYF
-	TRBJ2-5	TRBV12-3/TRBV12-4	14	CASSLRGTQETQYF
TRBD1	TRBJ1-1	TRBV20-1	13	CSATRQGNTEAFF
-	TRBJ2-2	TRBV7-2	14	CASTRGLSTGELFF
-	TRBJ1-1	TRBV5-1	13	CASSLDRYTEAFF
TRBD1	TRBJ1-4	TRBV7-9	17	CASSPDRGSGTNEKLFF
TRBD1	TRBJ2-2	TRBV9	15	CASTSRDRGTGELFF
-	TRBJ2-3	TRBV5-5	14	CASSLVTGKDTQYF
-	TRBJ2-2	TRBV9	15	CASSLATRRTGELFF
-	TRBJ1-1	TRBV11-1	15	CASSFGEALYTEAFF
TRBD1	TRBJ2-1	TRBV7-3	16	CASSLTDRARGNEQFF
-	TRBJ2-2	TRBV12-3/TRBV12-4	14	CASRWGRNTGELFF
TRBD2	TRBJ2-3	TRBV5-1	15	CASSLTSGTTDTQYF
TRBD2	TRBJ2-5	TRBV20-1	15	CSLGLAGSSSETQYF
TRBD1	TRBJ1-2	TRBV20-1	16	CSATTGTGAPNYGYTF
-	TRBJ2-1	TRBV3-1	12	CASSQGRGGQFF
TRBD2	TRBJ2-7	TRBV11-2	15	CASSPGGGRGYEQYF
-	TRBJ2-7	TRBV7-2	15	CASSPRGLAFHEQYF
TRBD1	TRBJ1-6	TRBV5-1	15	CASSPGTGANSPLHF
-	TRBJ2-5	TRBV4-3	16	CASSQERAEGRETQYF
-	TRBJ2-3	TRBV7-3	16	CASSSGRAGSTDTQYF
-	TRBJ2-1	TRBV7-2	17	CASSLAGTDDTYNEQFF
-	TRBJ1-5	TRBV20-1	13	CSARQGGGQPQHF
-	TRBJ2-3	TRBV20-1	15	CSARDLRVGTDTQYF
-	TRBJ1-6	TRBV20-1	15	CSARDTDPYNSPLHF
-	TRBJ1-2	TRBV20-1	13	CSVKATGFYGYTF
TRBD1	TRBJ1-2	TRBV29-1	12	CSVGSGGWGYTF
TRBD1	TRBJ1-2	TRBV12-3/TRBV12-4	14	CASSFETGYGGYTF
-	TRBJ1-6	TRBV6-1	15	CASSDPTAYNSPLHF